Below, 17 T cell receptor beta chains from the same sample are listed, as sequenced in a study of cytomegalovirus exposure and HLA in healthy donors. Primers: 60 Vbeta forward and 13 Jbeta reverse. Data came from immunoSEQ multiplex PCR; TCRdb stores just in-frame clones and leaves some out. The listing contains more than 95,000 clones. Sequencing was performed on PBMCs. These receptors were collected from a man aged 35-49 years in good health and CMV-seronegative.

The chain has TRBV7-9 and TRBJ1-2; D unresolved. V lost 3 bases and J lost 1, with 9 bases in between. The CDR3 is 14 amino acids. Germline values: CDR1 SEHNR, CDR2 FQNEAQ (reference sequence). The CDR3 nucleotides are TGTGCCAGCAGCTTTCCCACGGGTAACTATGGCTACACCTTC. This gives the protein CASSFPTGNYGYTF.

The rearrangement uses TRBV7-2 and TRBJ2-2; no reliable D call. The length of the CDR3 is 15 residues. Trimming shortened V by 1 base and J by 8 bases, and 14 bases separated the two germline ends. Germline lookup yields CDR1 SGHTA and CDR2 FQGNSA. The CDR3 region is CASSLESLRSGELFF. The CDR3 DNA sequence: TGTGCCAGCAGCTTAGAGTCGCTTAGGAGTGGGGAGCTGTTTTTT.

The chain combines TRBV10-2 with TRBJ2-3; perhaps TRBD2 as D (6 bases). Germline V gene data show CDR1 as WSHSY and CDR2 as SAAADI. CDR3 length: 15 residues. The V end lost 2 bases, the J end lost 0 bases, and 9 bases lay between the germline ends. CDR3 residues: CASSEPGLSTDTQYF. CDR3 nucleotides: TGCGCCAGCAGTGAGCCGGGACTTAGCACAGATACGCAGTATTTT.

J is TRBJ1-2 and V is TRBV5-4; D gene uncertain. Germline values: CDR1 SGHNT, CDR2 YYREEE (reference sequence). This CDR3 has 13 residues. The germline V and J ends were trimmed by 0 bases and 2 bases, with 5 bases remaining between them. This CDR3 is CASSLGGNYGYTF. The CDR3 nucleotides are TGTGCCAGCAGCTTGGGAGGGAACTATGGCTACACCTTC.

The chain uses TRBV10-3 and TRBJ2-1; TRBD2 aligns across 10 bases. The CDR3 totals 15 residues. Trimming removed 6 bases from V and 2 bases from J; junction bases left unmatched: 4. Germline CDR1 reads ENHRY; CDR2 reads SYGVKD. CDR3 sequence reads: CAIRLAGDAYNEQFF. DNA for the CDR3: TGTGCCATCAGGCTAGCGGGAGACGCCTACAATGAGCAGTTCTTC.

CDR3 sequence (DNA): TGTGCCAGCGGGCAGGGGAACACTGAAGCTTTCTTT. Translation gives CASGQGNTEAFF. V usage is TRBV7-9 and J usage is TRBJ1-1; TRBD1 might be the D (5 bases). Trimming shortened V by 8 bases and J by 1 base, and 8 bases separated the two germline ends. The CDR3 is 12 residues long. From germline, CDR1 is SEHNR and CDR2 FQNEAQ (reference sequence).

V and J are TRBV18 and TRBJ1-5, with D perhaps TRBD1 (6 bases). V lost 5 bases, J lost 2 bases, and 13 bases lay in between. This CDR3 region has 15 residues. Germline V gene lookup returns CDR1 KGHSH and CDR2 LQKENI. This chain's CDR3 is CASSSNSGGNQPQHF. The DNA of the CDR3 is TGTGCCAGCTCATCTAACTCAGGGGGCAATCAGCCCCAGCATTTT.

This sequence joins TRBV6-1 and TRBJ2-7; D might be TRBD2 (5 bases). V dropped 2 bases and J dropped 4 bases, with 15 bases sitting between them. Germline assignment: CDR1 MNHNS and CDR2 SASEGT. The CDR3 spans 15 residues. DNA of the CDR3: TGTGCCAGCAGTGAAATGTTGGGGAGCAGGTACGAGCAGTACTTC. As protein: CASSEMLGSRYEQYF.

DNA for the CDR3: TGTGCCAGCAGACCCTCGGCAGGGTCTAACAATCAGCCCCAGCATTTT. Its translation is CASRPSAGSNNQPQHF. The gene calls are TRBV4-2 and TRBJ1-5, with D possibly matching TRBD1 (5 bases). CDR1 and CDR2 from the germline V gene are LGHNA and YNFKEQ. This CDR3 is built from 16 residues. V was cut by 6 bases and J by 3 bases, with 18 bases left in between.

J is TRBJ1-1 and V is TRBV7-2; no clear D. CDR3 length: 13 residues. V lost 5 bases to trimming and J lost 1 base, with 8 bases between them. CDR1 is SGHTA, CDR2 FQGNSA, per germline. CDR3 sequence: CASSQQENTEAFF. CDR3 sequence (DNA): TGTGCCAGCAGCCAGCAGGAGAACACTGAAGCTTTCTTT.

V usage is TRBV10-3 and J usage is TRBJ1-1; 12 bases agree with TRBD1. CDR3 length equals 15 residues. CDR1 and CDR2 from the germline V gene are ENHRY and SYGVKD. Germline trimming cut 6 bases from V and 4 bases from J; bases unmatched to any gene: 6. Here the CDR3 reads CAIRLGQGAVTEAFF. The DNA for the CDR3 is TGTGCCATCAGATTGGGACAGGGGGCAGTCACTGAAGCTTTCTTT.

This chain links TRBV6-5 with TRBJ2-3, with 7 bases that match TRBD2. V shed 2 bases, J shed 1 base, and the junction held 0 bases outside the gene matches. Germline V gene sequence: CDR1 MNHEY, CDR2 SVGAGI. The length of the CDR3 is 14 residues. CDR3 DNA sequence: TGTGCCAGCAGTTACCTAGCGGGCACAGATACGCAGTATTTT. This sequence encodes CASSYLAGTDTQYF.

V is TRBV6-5 and J is TRBJ1-1; 8 bases align to TRBD1. Germline V gene lookup returns CDR1 MNHEY and CDR2 SVGAGI. CDR3 size: 13 residues. Trimming took 7 bases from V and 4 from J; bases not matched to a gene: 5. The CDR3 reads CASILTGGTEAFF. DNA for the CDR3: TGTGCCAGCATTCTTACAGGGGGCACTGAAGCTTTCTTT.

The chain recombines TRBV6-5 with TRBJ1-5; D remains unclear. The CDR3 sequence is 13 residues long. V shed 5 bases and J shed 4 bases, with 9 bases lying between them. From germline, CDR1 is MNHEY and CDR2 SVGAGI. Here the CDR3 DNA reads TGTGCCAGCAGTGCAAGACTGAATCAGCCCCAGCATTTT. This codes for CASSARLNQPQHF.

V usage is TRBV7-9 and J usage is TRBJ2-5; tentative D call: TRBD1 (5 bases). There are 13 residues in the CDR3. Trimming stripped 8 bases from V and 3 bases from J, with 13 bases between. The germline V gene encodes CDR1 SEHNR and CDR2 FQNEAQ (reference sequence). The CDR3 reads CASSRVGEETQYF. The CDR3 coding sequence is TGTGCCAGCTCCAGGGTTGGAGAAGAGACCCAGTACTTC.

V usage is TRBV19 and J usage is TRBJ1-4, with D tentatively TRBD1 (6 bases). V lost 5 bases and J lost 0, with 7 bases in between. Germline CDR1 and CDR2: LNHDA and SQIVND (reference sequence). The CDR3 runs to 14 residues. CDR3 region: CASSGGATNEKLFF. Written as DNA, the CDR3 is TGTGCCAGTAGTGGGGGCGCAACTAATGAAAAACTGTTTTTT.

The genes are TRBV5-1 and TRBJ1-1, with D perhaps matching TRBD1 (5 bases). The CDR3 loop spans 16 amino acids. V was shortened by 0 bases and J by 1 base, with 13 bases between the two germline ends. Per the germline V gene, CDR1 is SGHRS and CDR2 is YFSETQ. The CDR3 loop reads CASSLEAQGSNTEAFF. The CDR3 nucleotides are TGCGCCAGCAGCTTGGAGGCTCAGGGTTCGAACACTGAAGCTTTCTTT.